What follows are 14 T cell receptor beta chains derived from one specimen sequenced in a study of T-cell reconstitution after alpha-beta-depleted transplantation in children. Unique molecular identifiers were built into the TCRbeta library. Via MiXCR, TCRdb re-called the PCR reads, giving one row per CDR3 protein. The sample carries around 200,000 distinct CDR3 sequences, around 7.7% recorded once. The source was PBMCs, mostly from graft donor cells, collected 360 days after TCRalphabeta/CD19-depleted stem cell transplant. These receptors were collected from a male patient aged 2 to 9 who had a stem cell transplant for acute myeloid leukemia, so the T cells may come from the graft donor.

This clonotype was detected only a few times. V is TRBV12-5 and J is TRBJ2-5; D uncertain. Germline V lookup: CDR1 LGHNT, CDR2 FRNRAP. Trimming left V 3 bases short and J 5 bases short, with 7 bases between. This CDR3 contains 12 residues. As DNA, the CDR3 is TGTGCTAGTGGTTTAGTAGGGGAGACCCAGTACTTC. As protein: CASGLVGETQYF.

This clonotype was recorded many times. The genes are TRBV29-1 and TRBJ2-5; D is possibly TRBD2 (7 bases). The CDR3 is made up of 12 amino acids. The V gene's germline CDR1 is SQVTM and CDR2 ANQGSEA. V was cut by 3 bases and J by 5 bases, with 10 bases left in between. The CDR3 DNA reads as TGCAGCGTTGAGAGGGGGGGTGAGACCCAGTACTTC. Amino acid sequence: CSVERGGETQYF.

The chain is built from TRBV5-1 and TRBJ2-2; no definite D call. This CDR3 comprises 15 residues. The V end was cut by 4 bases, the J end by 6 bases, with 16 bases between. Germline V gene data show CDR1 as SGHRS and CDR2 as YFSETQ. CDR3 region: CASSPQRSVAGELFF. DNA of the CDR3: TGCGCCAGCAGCCCTCAGAGGTCTGTTGCCGGGGAGCTGTTTTTT.

In this sample, this clonotype turned up many times. J is TRBJ2-3 and V is TRBV7-8, with 8 nucleotides matching TRBD2. The J segment lost 4 bases and the V segment lost 0 bases, leaving 6 bases of the junction unmatched. The CDR3 has 16 residues. The germline V gene encodes CDR1 SGHVS and CDR2 FQNEAQ. CDR3 DNA: TGTGCCAGCAGCTTAGCGCATCGGGAGGGAGCAGATACGCAGTATTTT. Its protein is CASSLAHREGADTQYF.

This clonotype was detected a few times. In DNA, the CDR3 is TGTGCCAGCAGCCCCCTTCCCGGGGGCTACACCTTC. Amino acid sequence: CASSPLPGGYTF. The rearrangement uses TRBV12-3 or TRBV12-4 and TRBJ1-2; no clear D. There are 12 residues in the CDR3. The V end was cut by 6 bases, the J end by 8 bases, with 13 bases between.

This clonotype has at least ten counts. The chain joins TRBV5-5 to TRBJ2-6; tentative D call: TRBD1 (6 bases). The CDR3 spans 16 residues. Between the trimmed V and J ends, which lost 0 bases and 1 base, there was a span of 8 bases. From germline, CDR1 is SGHKS and CDR2 YYEKEE (reference sequence). DNA of the CDR3: TGTGCCAGCAGCTTGGTTCAGGGGTCTGGGGCCAACGTCCTGACTTTC. Residues: CASSLVQGSGANVLTF.

The chain combines TRBV12-3 or TRBV12-4 with TRBJ2-7; no clear D gene. Trimming took 3 bases from V and 12 from J, leaving 18 bases between them. The CDR3 consists of 13 residues. DNA of the CDR3: TGTGCCAGCAGTTTCGATTTGACACCTCCTCGGTACTTC. Encoded protein: CASSFDLTPPRYF.

V usage is TRBV20-1 and J usage is TRBJ2-4; possibly TRBD2 for D (6 bases). The CDR3 extends over 13 amino acids. Germline V gene data show CDR1 as DFQATT and CDR2 as SNEGSKA (reference sequence). V shed 6 bases and J shed 7 bases, with 16 bases lying between them. The CDR3 DNA follows: TGCAGTGCCCCGACCGTTCGGGGGAACATTCAGTACTTC. Its translation is CSAPTVRGNIQYF.

This chain uses TRBV20-1 with TRBJ2-1; 7 positions agree with TRBD1. V shed 6 bases, J shed 5 bases, and the junction held 10 bases outside the gene matches. Germline V gene data show CDR1 as DFQATT and CDR2 as SNEGSKA (reference sequence). The CDR3 covers 14 residues. The CDR3 reads CSARDSVTDNEQFF. CDR3 in DNA: TGCAGTGCAAGGGACAGTGTCACGGACAATGAGCAGTTCTTC.

At least ten counts were recorded for this clonotype. The chain couples TRBV2 to TRBJ2-5, with a possible D match to TRBD2 (5 bases). Trimming cost V 2 bases and J 5 bases, with 15 bases left between them. The CDR3 is 15 amino acids. Germline CDR1 SNHLY, CDR2 FYNNEI. The CDR3 is CASSEYRRPGETQYF. In nucleotides, the CDR3 is TGTGCCAGCAGTGAATACCGCAGGCCGGGGGAGACCCAGTACTTC.

In regard to this clonotype: A much larger clone lies a single base off, so this may be a read error. This chain joins TRBV12-3 or TRBV12-4 and TRBJ2-2, with D possibly TRBD2 on 6 matching bases. The CDR3 has 15 amino acids. Trimming removed 4 bases at V and 4 bases at J, with 13 bases between. CDR3 bases: TGTGCCAGCAGTTCTGGGGAGGCGATCACCGGGGAGCTGTTTTTT. This codes for CASSSGEAITGELFF.

This chain joins TRBV5-1 and TRBJ1-5; weak D call: TRBD1 (5 bases). V was trimmed by 4 bases and J by 6 bases, leaving 17 bases between them. CDR3 length equals 15 residues. Germline V CDR1 and CDR2: SGHRS, YFSETQ. The CDR3 spells CASSPSGGGVQPQHF. The CDR3 nucleotides are TGCGCCAGCAGCCCGTCGGGGGGGGGAGTTCAGCCCCAGCATTTT.

This clonotype has a count of ten or more. J is TRBJ1-1 and V is TRBV12-3 or TRBV12-4; 7 bases line up with TRBD1. The CDR3 extends over 16 amino acids. Germline trimming cut 8 bases from V and 5 bases from J; bases unmatched to any gene: 17. The CDR3, as DNA: TGTGCCAGCCGTCTTTCCCGGGCAGGGGGAGATACTGAAGCTTTCTTT. Residues: CASRLSRAGGDTEAFF.

This clonotype was observed at least ten times. V gene TRBV7-9 combines with J gene TRBJ2-5; 8 bases match TRBD1. The CDR3 extends over 15 amino acids. The J segment lost 3 bases and the V segment lost 0 bases, leaving 3 bases of the junction unmatched. Per the germline V gene, CDR1 is SEHNR and CDR2 is FQNEAQ (reference sequence). The CDR3 DNA reads TGTGCCAGCAGCTTAGCCCTGGGACAGGAAGAGACCCAGTACTTC. Translating gives CASSLALGQEETQYF. The complete variable domain, with remaining parts taken from reference TRBV7-9 and TRBJ2-5, reads DTGVSQNPRHKITKRGQNVTFRCDPISEHNRLYWYRQTLGQGPEFLTYFQNEAQLEKSRLLSDRFSAERPKGSFSTLEIQRTEQGDSAMYLCASSLALGQEETQYFGPGTRLLVL.